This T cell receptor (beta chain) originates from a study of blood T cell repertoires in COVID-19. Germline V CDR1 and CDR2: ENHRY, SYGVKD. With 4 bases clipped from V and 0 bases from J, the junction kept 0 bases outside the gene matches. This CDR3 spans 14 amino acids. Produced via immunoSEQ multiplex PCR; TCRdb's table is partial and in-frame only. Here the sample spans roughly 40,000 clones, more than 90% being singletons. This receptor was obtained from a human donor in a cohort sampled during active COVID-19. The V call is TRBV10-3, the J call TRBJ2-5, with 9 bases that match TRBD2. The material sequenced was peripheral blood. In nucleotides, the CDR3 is TGTGCCATCAGTGGCGGGGGGGACCAAGAGACCCAGTACTTC. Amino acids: CAISGGGDQETQYF.